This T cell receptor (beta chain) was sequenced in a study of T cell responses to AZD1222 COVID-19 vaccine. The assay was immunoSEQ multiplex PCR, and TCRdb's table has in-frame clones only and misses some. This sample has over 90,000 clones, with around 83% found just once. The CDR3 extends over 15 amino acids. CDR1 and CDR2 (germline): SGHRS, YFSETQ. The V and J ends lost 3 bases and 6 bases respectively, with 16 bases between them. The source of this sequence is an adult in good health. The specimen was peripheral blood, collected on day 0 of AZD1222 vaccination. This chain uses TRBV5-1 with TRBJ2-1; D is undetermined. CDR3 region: CASSYSTEKVNEQFF. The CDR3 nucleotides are TGCGCCAGCAGCTACTCAACGGAGAAGGTCAATGAGCAGTTCTTC.